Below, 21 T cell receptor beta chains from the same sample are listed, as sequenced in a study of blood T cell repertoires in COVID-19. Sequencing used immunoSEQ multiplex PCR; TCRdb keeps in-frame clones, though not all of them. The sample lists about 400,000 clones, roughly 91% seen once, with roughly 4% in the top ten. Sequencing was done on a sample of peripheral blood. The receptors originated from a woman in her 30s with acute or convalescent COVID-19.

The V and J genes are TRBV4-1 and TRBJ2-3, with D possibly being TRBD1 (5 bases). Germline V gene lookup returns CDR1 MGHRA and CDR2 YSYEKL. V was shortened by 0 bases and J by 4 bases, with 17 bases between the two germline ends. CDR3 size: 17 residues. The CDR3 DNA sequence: TGCGCCAGCAGCCAAGATCGGGTTTTTAGGGGTTCAGATACGCAGTATTTT. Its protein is CASSQDRVFRGSDTQYF.

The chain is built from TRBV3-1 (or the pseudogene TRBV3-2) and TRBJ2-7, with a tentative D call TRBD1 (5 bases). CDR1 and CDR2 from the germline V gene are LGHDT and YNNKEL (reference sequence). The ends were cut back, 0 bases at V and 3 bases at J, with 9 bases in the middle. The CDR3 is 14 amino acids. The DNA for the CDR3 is TGTGCCAGCAGCCAAGAGAGCGACAGCTACGAGCAGTACTTC. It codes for CASSQESDSYEQYF.

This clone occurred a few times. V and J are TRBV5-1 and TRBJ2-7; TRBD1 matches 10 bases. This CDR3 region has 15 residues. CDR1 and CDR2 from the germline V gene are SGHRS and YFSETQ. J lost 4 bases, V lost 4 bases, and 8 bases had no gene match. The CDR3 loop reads CASSIEPGQGYEQYF. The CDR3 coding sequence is TGCGCCAGCAGCATAGAACCGGGACAGGGGTACGAGCAGTACTTC.

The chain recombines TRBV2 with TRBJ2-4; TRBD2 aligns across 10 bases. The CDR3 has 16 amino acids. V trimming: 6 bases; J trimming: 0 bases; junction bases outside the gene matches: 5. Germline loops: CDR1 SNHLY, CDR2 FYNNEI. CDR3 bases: TGTGCCAGCAGGCCTAGCGGGGGACTAGCCAAAAACATTCAGTACTTC. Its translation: CASRPSGGLAKNIQYF.

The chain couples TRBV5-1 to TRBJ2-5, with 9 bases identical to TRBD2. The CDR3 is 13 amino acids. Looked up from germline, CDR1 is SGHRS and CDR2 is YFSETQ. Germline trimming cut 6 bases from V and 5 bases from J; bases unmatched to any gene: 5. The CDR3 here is CASTPSGAETQYF. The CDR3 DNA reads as TGCGCCAGCACCCCTAGCGGGGCGGAGACCCAGTACTTC.

The CDR3 bases are TGCGCCAGCAGAGGGGATAGGGAATTCCCCGGGGAGCTGTTTTTT. Amino acid sequence: CASRGDREFPGELFF. V is TRBV5-1 and J is TRBJ2-2; perhaps TRBD1 as D (5 bases). Germline V lookup: CDR1 SGHRS, CDR2 YFSETQ. The V end lost 5 bases, the J end lost 6 bases, and 17 bases lay between the germline ends. This CDR3 has 15 residues.

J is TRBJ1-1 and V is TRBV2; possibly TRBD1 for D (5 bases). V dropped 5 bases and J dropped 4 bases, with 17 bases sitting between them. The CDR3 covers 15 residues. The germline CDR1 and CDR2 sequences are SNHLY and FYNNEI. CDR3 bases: TGTGCCAGCAGTACCTACGTAAGGGGTGGCACTGAAGCTTTCTTT. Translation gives CASSTYVRGGTEAFF.

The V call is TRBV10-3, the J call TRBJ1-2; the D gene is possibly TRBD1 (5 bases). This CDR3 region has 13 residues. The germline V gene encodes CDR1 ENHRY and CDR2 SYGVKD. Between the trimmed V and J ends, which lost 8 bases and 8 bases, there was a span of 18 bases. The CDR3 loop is CAIGGVQTRGYTF. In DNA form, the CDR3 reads TGTGCCATCGGGGGGGTCCAGACTCGGGGCTACACCTTC.

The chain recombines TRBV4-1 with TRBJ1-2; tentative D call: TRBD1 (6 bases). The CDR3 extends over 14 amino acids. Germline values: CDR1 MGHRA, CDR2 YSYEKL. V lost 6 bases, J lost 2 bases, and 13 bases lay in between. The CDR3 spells CASRSTGTNYGYTF. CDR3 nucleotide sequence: TGCGCCAGCAGGTCTACAGGGACGAACTATGGCTACACCTTC.

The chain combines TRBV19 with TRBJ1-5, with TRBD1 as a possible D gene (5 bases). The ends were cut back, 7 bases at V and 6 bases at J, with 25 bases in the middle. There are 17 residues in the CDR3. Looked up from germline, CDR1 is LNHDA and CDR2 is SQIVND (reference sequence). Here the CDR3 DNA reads TGTGCCAGTACCCCTGACGGGACTTCCGGAAGTCGTCAGCCCCAGCATTTT. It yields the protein CASTPDGTSGSRQPQHF.

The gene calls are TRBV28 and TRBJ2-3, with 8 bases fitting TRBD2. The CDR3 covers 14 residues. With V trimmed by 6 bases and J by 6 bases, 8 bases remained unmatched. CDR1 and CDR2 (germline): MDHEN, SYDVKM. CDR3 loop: CASRAGLAADTQYF. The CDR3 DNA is TGTGCCAGCAGGGCAGGACTAGCAGCTGATACGCAGTATTTT.

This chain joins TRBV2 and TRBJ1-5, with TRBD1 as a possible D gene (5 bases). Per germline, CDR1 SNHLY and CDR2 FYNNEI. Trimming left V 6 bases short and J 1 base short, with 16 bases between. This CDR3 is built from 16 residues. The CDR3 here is CASSQGYPISNQPQHF. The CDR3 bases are TGTGCCAGCAGCCAGGGATATCCGATAAGCAATCAGCCCCAGCATTTT.

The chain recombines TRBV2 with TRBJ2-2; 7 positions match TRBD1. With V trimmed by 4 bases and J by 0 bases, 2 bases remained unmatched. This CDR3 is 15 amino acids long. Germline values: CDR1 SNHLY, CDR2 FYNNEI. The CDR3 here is CASSGQGPNTGELFF. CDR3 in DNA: TGTGCCAGCAGTGGACAGGGTCCGAACACCGGGGAGCTGTTTTTT.

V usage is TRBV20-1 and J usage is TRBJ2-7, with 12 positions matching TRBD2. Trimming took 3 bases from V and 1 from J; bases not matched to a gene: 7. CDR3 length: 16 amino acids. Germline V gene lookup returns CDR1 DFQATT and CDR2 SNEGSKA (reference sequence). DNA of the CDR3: TGCAGTGCTAGTCGTCCGACTAGCGGGGGATCCTACGAGCAGTACTTC. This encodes CSASRPTSGGSYEQYF.

CDR3 region: CASSKDWASSYEQYF. In DNA form, the CDR3 reads TGTGCCAGCAGCAAGGACTGGGCAAGCTCCTACGAGCAGTACTTC. J is TRBJ2-7 and V is TRBV7-2; tentatively, D is TRBD2 (5 bases). Germline loops: CDR1 SGHTA, CDR2 FQGNSA. This CDR3 is built from 15 residues. V lost 5 bases to trimming and J lost 0 bases, with 14 bases between them.

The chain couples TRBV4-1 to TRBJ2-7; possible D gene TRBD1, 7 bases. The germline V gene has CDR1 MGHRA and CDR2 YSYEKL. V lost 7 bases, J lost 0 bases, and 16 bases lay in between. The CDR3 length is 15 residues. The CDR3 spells CASTRGDGVSYEQYF. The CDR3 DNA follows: TGCGCCAGCACCAGGGGGGACGGAGTCTCCTACGAGCAGTACTTC.

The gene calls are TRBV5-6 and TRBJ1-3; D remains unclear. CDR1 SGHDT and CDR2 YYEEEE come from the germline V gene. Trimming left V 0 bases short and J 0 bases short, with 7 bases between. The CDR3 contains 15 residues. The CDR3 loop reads CASSLDPSSGNTIYF. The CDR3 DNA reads TGTGCCAGCAGCTTGGATCCGAGCTCTGGAAACACCATATATTTT.

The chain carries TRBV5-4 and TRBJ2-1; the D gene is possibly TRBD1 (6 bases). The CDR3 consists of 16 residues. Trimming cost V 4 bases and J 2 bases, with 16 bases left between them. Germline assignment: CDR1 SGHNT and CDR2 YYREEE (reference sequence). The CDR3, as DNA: TGTGCCAGCAGCCTCATCCACAGGGCGACCTACAATGAGCAGTTCTTC. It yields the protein CASSLIHRATYNEQFF.

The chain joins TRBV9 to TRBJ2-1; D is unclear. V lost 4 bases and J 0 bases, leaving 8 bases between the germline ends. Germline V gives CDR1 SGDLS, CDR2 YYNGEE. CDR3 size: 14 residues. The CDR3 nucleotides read TGTGCCAGCAGCCCCCCCCACTCCTACAATGAGCAGTTCTTC. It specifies CASSPPHSYNEQFF.

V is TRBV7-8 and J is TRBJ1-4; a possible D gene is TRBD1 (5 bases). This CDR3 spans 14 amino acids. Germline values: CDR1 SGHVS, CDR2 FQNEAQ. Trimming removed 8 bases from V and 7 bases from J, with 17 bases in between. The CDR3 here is CASCPGALVEKLFF. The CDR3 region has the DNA TGTGCCAGCTGTCCTGGGGCCTTAGTTGAAAAACTGTTTTTT. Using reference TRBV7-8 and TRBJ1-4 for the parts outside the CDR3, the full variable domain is GAGVSQSPRYKVAKRGQDVALRCDPISGHVSLFWYQQALGQGPEFLTYFQNEAQLDKSGLPSDRFFAERPEGSVSTLKIQRTQQEDSAVYLCASCPGALVEKLFFGSGTQLSVL.

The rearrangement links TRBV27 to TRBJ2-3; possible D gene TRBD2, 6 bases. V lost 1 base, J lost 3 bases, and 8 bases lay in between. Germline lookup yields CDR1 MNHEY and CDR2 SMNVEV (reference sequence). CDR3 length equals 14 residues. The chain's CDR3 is CASSLFGGTDTQYF. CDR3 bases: TGTGCCAGCAGTTTATTCGGGGGAACAGATACGCAGTATTTT.